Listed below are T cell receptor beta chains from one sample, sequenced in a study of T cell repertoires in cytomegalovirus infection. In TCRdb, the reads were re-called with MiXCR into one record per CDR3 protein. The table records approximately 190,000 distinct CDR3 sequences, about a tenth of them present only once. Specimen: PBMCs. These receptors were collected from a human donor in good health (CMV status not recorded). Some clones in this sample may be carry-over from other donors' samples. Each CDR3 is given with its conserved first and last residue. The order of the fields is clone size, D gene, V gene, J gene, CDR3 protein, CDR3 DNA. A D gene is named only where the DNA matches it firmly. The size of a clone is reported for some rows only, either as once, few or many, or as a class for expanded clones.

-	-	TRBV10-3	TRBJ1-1	CAISDRWGAFF	TGTGCCATCAGTGATCGGTGGGGAGCTTTCTTT
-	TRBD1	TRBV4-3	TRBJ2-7	CASSVRDRGSYEQYF	TGCGCCAGCAGCGTCCGGGACAGGGGATCCTACGAGCAGTACTTC
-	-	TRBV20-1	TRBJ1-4	CSASPGINEKLFF	TGCAGTGCTAGCCCAGGGATTAATGAAAAACTGTTTTTT
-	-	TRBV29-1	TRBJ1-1	CSVINQGVEAFF	TGCAGCGTTATCAACCAGGGTGTTGAGGCTTTCTTT
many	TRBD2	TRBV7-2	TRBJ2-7	CASSLNFRREGEQYF	TGTGCCAGCAGCTTAAACTTTCGGCGGGAGGGCGAGCAGTACTTC
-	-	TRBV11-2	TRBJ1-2	CASSTLGTDYGYTF	TGTGCCAGCAGCACACTCGGGACTGACTATGGCTACACCTTC
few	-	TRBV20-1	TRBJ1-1	CSASKGKAEAFF	TGCAGTGCTAGTAAGGGGAAGGCTGAAGCTTTCTTT
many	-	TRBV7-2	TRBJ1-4	CASSPDRATNEKLFF	TGTGCCAGCAGCCCGGACCGTGCAACTAATGAAAAACTGTTTTTT
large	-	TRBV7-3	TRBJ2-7	CASSLDGDEQYF	TGTGCCAGCAGCTTGGACGGCGACGAGCAGTACTTC
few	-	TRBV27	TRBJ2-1	CASSFHLADGHNEQFF	TGTGCCAGCAGTTTTCATTTAGCGGATGGACACAATGAGCAGTTCTTC
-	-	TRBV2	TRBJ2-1	CASSPDLGSYNEQFF	TGTGCCAGCAGTCCCGACTTGGGTTCCTACAATGAGCAGTTCTTC
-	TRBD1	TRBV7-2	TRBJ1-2	CASSLGQGGLLGGYTF	TGTGCCAGCAGCCTGGGACAGGGGGGCCTCCTGGGTGGCTACACCTTC
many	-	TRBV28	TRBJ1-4	CASSLELPGSEKLFF	TGTGCCAGCAGTTTGGAGCTTCCCGGTTCTGAAAAACTGTTTTTT
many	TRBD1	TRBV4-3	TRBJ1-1	CASSQVTGGPEAFF	TGCGCCAGCAGCCAAGTCACAGGGGGTCCTGAAGCTTTCTTT
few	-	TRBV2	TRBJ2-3	CASSVEGFTDTQYF	TGTGCCAGCAGTGTGGAGGGATTCACAGATACGCAGTATTTT
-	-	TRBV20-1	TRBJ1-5	CSARDARVGARNQPQHF	TGCAGTGCTAGAGATGCTCGGGTAGGGGCCCGTAATCAGCCCCAGCATTTT
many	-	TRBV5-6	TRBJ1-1	CASSLRRQLRNTEAFF	TGTGCCAGCAGCTTAAGGCGACAGCTCAGAAACACTGAAGCTTTCTTT
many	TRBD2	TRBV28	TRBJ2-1	CASNSIAGVGDTYNEQFF	TGTGCCAGCAACTCTATAGCGGGAGTGGGGGATACCTACAATGAGCAGTTCTTC
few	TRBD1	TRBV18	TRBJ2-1	CASSPSRTGIYNEQFF	TGTGCCAGCTCACCGTCCAGGACAGGGATTTACAATGAGCAGTTCTTC
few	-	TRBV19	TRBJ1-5	CASSTTLRRASNQPQHF	TGTGCCAGTAGTACCACCCTCCGACGGGCAAGCAATCAGCCCCAGCATTTT
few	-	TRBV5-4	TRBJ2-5	CASSSAKTWSREETQYF	TGTGCCAGCAGCTCAGCTAAGACTTGGAGCAGAGAGGAGACCCAGTACTTC
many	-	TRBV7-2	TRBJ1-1	CASVGRRNTEAFF	TGTGCCAGTGTGGGACGCCGGAACACTGAAGCTTTCTTT
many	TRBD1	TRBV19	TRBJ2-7	CASTPGQGTYEQYF	TGTGCCAGTACCCCGGGACAGGGCACCTACGAGCAGTACTTC
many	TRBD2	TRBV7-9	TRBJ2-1	CASSLRAGGSYNEQFF	TGTGCCAGCAGCTTAAGAGCGGGAGGATCCTACAATGAGCAGTTCTTC
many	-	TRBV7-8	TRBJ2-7	CASSLNAGYYEQYF	TGTGCCAGCAGCTTAAACGCGGGATACTACGAGCAGTACTTC
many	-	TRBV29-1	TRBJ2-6	CSVATWGAGANVLTF	TGCAGCGTTGCAACCTGGGGGGCTGGGGCCAACGTCCTGACTTTC
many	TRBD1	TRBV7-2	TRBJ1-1	CASSLVTGSYTEAFF	TGTGCCAGCAGCTTAGTGACAGGGAGTTACACTGAAGCTTTCTTT
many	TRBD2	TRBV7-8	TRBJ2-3	CASSLRASGTVDTQYF	TGTGCCAGCAGCTTAAGGGCTAGCGGGACGGTAGATACGCAGTATTTT
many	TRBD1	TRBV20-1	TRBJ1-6	CSAPQTGSSYNSPLHF	TGCAGTGCTCCCCAGACAGGGAGCTCCTATAATTCACCCCTCCACTTT
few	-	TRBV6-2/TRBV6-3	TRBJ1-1	CASNKRGATEAFF	TGTGCCAGCAACAAACGGGGGGCCACTGAAGCTTTCTTT
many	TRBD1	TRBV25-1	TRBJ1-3	CASRGTGSSGNTIYF	TGTGCCAGCAGGGGGACAGGGAGCTCTGGAAACACCATATATTTT
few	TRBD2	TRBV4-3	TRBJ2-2	CASSQAPREGLYTGELFF	TGCGCCAGCAGCCAAGCCCCCCGGGAGGGCCTGTACACCGGGGAGCTGTTTTTT
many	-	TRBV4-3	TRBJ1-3	CASSQAASVVNTIYF	TGCGCCAGCAGCCAAGCAGCCAGCGTGGTAAACACCATATATTTT
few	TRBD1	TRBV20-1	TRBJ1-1	CSAQGVTEAFF	TGCAGTGCCCAGGGGGTAACTGAAGCTTTCTTT